The clone carrying this TCR beta chain was seen many times. Antigen: not known. The source of the sample is a study of CD8+CD57+ T cells in acquired aplastic anemia. Study summary: DNA recovered from sorted CD4+ and CD8+ cells had a mean of around 3.2 ug.

Study-wide results and caveats: Between patients and controls, CD8+ Simpson's diversity did not vary significantly.

Genomic DNA served as template for TCR beta VDJ and CDR3 profiling. TCRdb reanalysed the reads using MiXCR and keeps one entry per CDR3 protein. The sample has 100,000 to 150,000 distinct CDR3 sequences; approximately 41% are singletons. In patients chosen for sequencing, flow cytometry had shown CD8+CD57+ cell expansion. Trimming took 5 bases from V and 5 from J, leaving 11 bases between them. The CDR3 covers 13 residues. The rearrangement uses TRBV12-3 or TRBV12-4 and TRBJ2-3; a weak D match, TRBD1 (6 bases). The receptor's source is a human donor with aplastic anemia. Sequenced material: sorted CD4+, CD8+, or CD8+CD57+ T cells (not recorded which) from PBMCs. CDR3 DNA: TGTGCCAGCAGTCCCCAGGGGTTAGATACGCAGTATTTT. It specifies CASSPQGLDTQYF.